What follows are 8 T cell receptor beta chains derived from one specimen sequenced in a study of blood T cell repertoires in COVID-19. Profiling relied on immunoSEQ multiplex PCR, and the TCRdb table lists in-frame clones only, not all of them. The table includes 350,000 to 450,000 clones, approximately 89% detected once. The sequenced material came from peripheral blood. The origin of the receptors is a woman in her thirties or forties with COVID-19, enrolled during active disease.

This chain links TRBV6-2 or TRBV6-3 with TRBJ1-5, with a possible D match to TRBD1 (6 bases). The germline V and J ends were trimmed by 5 bases and 1 base, with 12 bases remaining between them. This CDR3 region has 15 residues. Germline lookup yields CDR1 MNHEY and CDR2 SVGEGT. The CDR3 nucleotides are TGTGCCAGCAGTGATGGGACAAGCAGCAATCAGCCCCAGCATTTT. Translation: CASSDGTSSNQPQHF.

The count of this clone is one. This chain connects TRBV19 to TRBJ1-4; 8 bases map to TRBD1. The CDR3 has 14 amino acids. Losses at the gene ends were 5 bases for V and 4 bases for J; bases not matched to a gene: 3. CDR1 LNHDA and CDR2 SQIVND come from the germline V gene (reference sequence). The CDR3 region is CASSYRGSNEKLFF. In DNA form, the CDR3 reads TGTGCCAGTAGTTACAGGGGGAGTAATGAAAAACTGTTTTTT.

The chain combines TRBV7-2 with TRBJ2-7; a possible D gene is TRBD1 (5 bases). CDR3 length equals 16 residues. Germline assignment: CDR1 SGHTA and CDR2 FQGNSA. The V gene lost 0 bases and the J gene lost 5 bases, with 17 bases spanning the gap. CDR3 loop: CASSLAGSQGFHEQYF. Here the CDR3 DNA reads TGTGCCAGCAGCTTAGCAGGTTCCCAGGGATTCCACGAGCAGTACTTC.

The chain carries TRBV5-6 and TRBJ1-4; TRBD1 agrees at 7 bases. The germline V gene has CDR1 SGHDT and CDR2 YYEEEE. There are 16 residues in the CDR3. V lost 4 bases, J lost 2 bases, and 8 bases stayed unmatched. The CDR3 sequence: CASSASRQGTNEKLFF. Written as DNA, the CDR3 is TGTGCCAGCAGCGCATCCAGACAGGGCACTAATGAAAAACTGTTTTTT.

The genes are TRBV11-2 and TRBJ1-1; D uncertain. Germline V gene sequence: CDR1 SGHAT, CDR2 FQNNGV. The CDR3 length is 12 residues. V was clipped by 2 bases and J by 6 bases, with 7 bases between them. CDR3 residues: CASSLFPSEAFF. For the CDR3, the DNA is TGTGCCAGCAGCTTATTCCCCTCTGAAGCTTTCTTT.

CDR3 protein: CASSIEEGPYEQYF. Written as DNA, the CDR3 is TGTGCCAGTAGTATTGAAGAGGGCCCCTACGAGCAGTACTTC. The chain carries TRBV19 and TRBJ2-7; TRBD2 is a possible D gene (5 bases). The CDR3 loop spans 14 amino acids. V was cut by 3 bases and J by 2 bases, with 11 bases left in between. CDR1 is LNHDA and CDR2 is SQIVND in the germline V gene (reference sequence). Full variable domain (rest looked up from reference TRBV19 and TRBJ2-7): DGGITQSPKYLFRKEGQNVTLSCEQNLNHDAMYWYRQDPGQGLRLIYYSQIVNDFQKGDIAEGYSVSREKKESFPLTVTSAQKNPTAFYLCASSIEEGPYEQYFGPGTRLTVT.

The rearrangement uses TRBV28 and TRBJ1-6; D might be TRBD1 (6 bases). The CDR3 loop spans 17 amino acids. V lost 5 bases and J 6 bases, leaving 20 bases between the germline ends. The germline V gene encodes CDR1 MDHEN and CDR2 SYDVKM. This CDR3 reads CASSPRRGLSTNSPLHF. The DNA for the CDR3 is TGTGCCAGCAGTCCTCGGCGGGGGCTTTCTACTAATTCACCCCTCCACTTT. The full variable domain, rest sourced from reference TRBV28 and TRBJ1-6, is DVKVTQSSRYLVKRTGEKVFLECVQDMDHENMFWYRQDPGLGLRLIYFSYDVKMKEKGDIPEGYSVSREKKERFSLILESASTNQTSMYLCASSPRRGLSTNSPLHFGNGTRLTVT.

This sequence joins TRBV5-4 and TRBJ2-1, with 10 nucleotides matching TRBD2. Germline loops: CDR1 SGHNT, CDR2 YYREEE (reference sequence). Trimming removed 5 bases from V and 8 bases from J; junction bases left unmatched: 10. CDR3 length: 15 residues. CDR3 protein: CASSTPSGSWDEQFF. CDR3 DNA: TGTGCCAGCAGTACACCTAGCGGGAGCTGGGATGAGCAGTTCTTC. Together with reference TRBV5-4 and TRBJ2-1, the CDR3 gives the full variable domain: ETGVTQSPTHLIKTRGQQVTLRCSSQSGHNTVSWYQQALGQGPQFIFQYYREEENGRGNFPPRFSGLQFPNYSSELNVNALELDDSALYLCASSTPSGSWDEQFFGPGTRLTVL.